This TCR beta chain was retrieved from a study of siplizumab effects on memory and regulatory T cells. Study-wide results and caveats: The drug siplizumab significantly decreased the alloreactive sequences that could be traced to unstimulated CD4+ memory cells.

As regards this clone: Its antigen is still unknown.

Using immunoSEQ multiplex PCR, the repertoire was profiled, and TCRdb retains in-frame clones only, with some absent. The repertoire consists of some 100,000 clones, with about 92% occurring once and the leading ten covering around 0.68%. Germline V lookup: CDR1 GTSNPN, CDR2 SVGIG (reference sequence). Trimming cost V 0 bases and J 3 bases, with 17 bases left between them. The CDR3 sequence is 16 residues long. This rearrangement joins TRBV30 to TRBJ1-2; no clear D. The sequence was obtained from a human donor in good health. The sample taken for sequencing was Tregs sorted from blood. The CDR3 reads CAWSVGQSALDYGYTF. The CDR3, as DNA: TGTGCCTGGAGTGTAGGTCAGTCAGCCCTTGACTATGGCTACACCTTC.